This T cell receptor (beta chain) was documented in a study of MAIT cells during Salmonella Paratyphi A infection (dated by TCRdb to about 2017). Study-level background: A single dose of 1-5x10^3 CFU of S. Paratyphi A strain NVGH308 was swallowed by adult volunteers aged 18 to 60. Starting at diagnosis, the diagnosed volunteers took ciprofloxacin 500 mg twice daily for 14 days.

Results and caveats for the whole study, not just this receptor: MAIT TRBV usage was oligoclonal, favouring TRBV20 and TRBV6, and appeared unchanged by infection. The space taken up by over-represented MAIT clonotypes dropped significantly from baseline to mid-infection (roughly 0.18 to 0.096), while post-infection showed no significant difference. Although the availability of volunteer samples limited sample sizes, the sizes were judged adequate for detecting differences between groups. More expansion or contraction among the top five MAIT clonotypes was shown in diagnosed volunteers than in healthy controls (approximately 0.53 versus 0.13), suggesting infection-driven repertoire reshaping.

A remark on this clonotype: The antigen it binds to is not known. Base quality data are lacking; no much larger clone is found one base away.

Library prep was done by 5' RACE. TCRbeta was amplified in two PCR rounds using Phusion High-Fidelity polymerase, and the primers carried sample-specific barcodes. TCRbeta libraries were made through template-switch cDNA synthesis using SMARTScribe reverse transcriptase and a TRBC-specific primer. After barcoding, samples were pooled and then prepared using the NEBNext Ultra DNA Library Prep Kit for Illumina. Sequencing of the libraries took place on an Illumina MiSeq using the MiSeq reagent kit v2, 300 cycles. In the authors' own workflow: Reads were demultiplexed by barcode with Jemultiplexer and aligned with MiTCR using default parameters. VDJtools removed non-functional sequences, and clonotypes were defined by amino acid sequence, with clonotype frequencies based on assigned sequence reads. In the clonal space homeostasis analysis, clonotypes were grouped by frequency into over-represented (0.05-1), large, medium and small bins. Starting from the raw public reads, TCRdb applied fastp trimming at Q25, assembled clones with MiXCR and retained in-frame beta chains. Identical CDR3 protein sequences are pooled into one entry, listed with their most common genes and DNA. TCRdb assigned the V and J calls; the authors' analysis was not used. The table for this sample lists about 540 distinct CDR3 sequences; about 40% of them were counted only once. The ten largest make up 50% to 75% of the sample.

The time point tag for this specimen amounts to: after infection, following antibiotic treatment. Using flow cytometry, MAIT cells, defined as Valpha7.2+ CD161+ T cells, were identified and sorted. Over time, circulating MAIT cell TCRbeta repertoires were profiled in six volunteers who came down with enteric fever following controlled oral challenge with live Salmonella Paratyphi A. Every diagnosed volunteer provided MAIT cell samples at pre-infection, mid-infection and post-infection timepoints. Enteric fever was diagnosed on the basis of Paratyphi A bacteremia and/or persistent fever above 38 degrees C lasting more than 12 hours. Infection was diagnosed in challenged volunteers between day 4 and day 7 after challenge. For RNA extraction, between roughly 4,500 and 11,000 MAIT cells from each sample were sorted straight into RNAqueous-Micro lysis buffer. Lymphoprep gradient centrifugation was used to isolate peripheral blood mononuclear cells from blood samples and leukocyte cones. A BD FACSAria Fusion or BD FACSAria III sorter was used for cell sorting.

Trimming costs V 5 bases and J 7 bases, and their ends lie 21 bases apart. Measured from the cysteine to the phenylalanine, the CDR3 is 15 residues long. Only the CDR3 DNA is retained, 45 bases long and in frame from the first base. CDR1 and CDR2 (DFQATT, SNEGSKA) derive from the germline V gene (reference sequence). This receptor chain uses TRBV20-1 and TRBJ2-1, with TRBD2 tentatively as D gene (5 bases match). The clonotype was recovered from a person between 18 and 75 years old who was deliberately infected with Salmonella Paratyphi A in a paratyphoid fever challenge study. The sequencing used MAIT cells from blood, collected at the last sampling point of the challenge study. The CDR3 reads as follows: CSASSTIKVPNEQFF. The DNA sequence is as follows: TGCAGTGCTTCTTCGACTATTAAGGTTCCAAATGAGCAGTTCTTC.